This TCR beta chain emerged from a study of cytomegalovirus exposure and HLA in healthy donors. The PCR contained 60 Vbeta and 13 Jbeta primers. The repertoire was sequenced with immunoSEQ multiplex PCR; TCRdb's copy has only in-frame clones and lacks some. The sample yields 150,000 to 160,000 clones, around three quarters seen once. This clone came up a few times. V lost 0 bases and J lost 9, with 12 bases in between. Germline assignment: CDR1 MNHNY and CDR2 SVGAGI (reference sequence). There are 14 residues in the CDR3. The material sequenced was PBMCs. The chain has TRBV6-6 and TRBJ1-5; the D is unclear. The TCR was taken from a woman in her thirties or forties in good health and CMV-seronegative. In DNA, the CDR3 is TGTGCCAGCAGTTACTCGATGTCGGGTGTGCCCCAGCATTTT. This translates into CASSYSMSGVPQHF.